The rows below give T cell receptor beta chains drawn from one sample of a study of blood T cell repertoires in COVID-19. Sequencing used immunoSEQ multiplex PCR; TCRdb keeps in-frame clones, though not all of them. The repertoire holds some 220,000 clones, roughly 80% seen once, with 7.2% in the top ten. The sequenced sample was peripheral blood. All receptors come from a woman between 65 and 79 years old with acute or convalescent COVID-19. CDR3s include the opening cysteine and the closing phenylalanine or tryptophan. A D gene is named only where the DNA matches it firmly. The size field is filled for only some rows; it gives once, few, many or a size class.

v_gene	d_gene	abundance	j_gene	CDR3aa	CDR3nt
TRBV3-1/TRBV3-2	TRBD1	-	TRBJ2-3	CASSPGQGAIDTQYF	TGTGCCAGCAGCCCGGGACAGGGCGCAATTGATACGCAGTATTTT
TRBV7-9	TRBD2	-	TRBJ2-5	CASSLWASGQETQYF	TGTGCCAGCAGCTTATGGGCTAGCGGCCAAGAGACCCAGTACTTC
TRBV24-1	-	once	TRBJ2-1	CATSDLTPGTGAYNEQFF	TGTGCCACCAGTGATTTGACCCCCGGGACTGGGGCCTACAATGAGCAGTTCTTC
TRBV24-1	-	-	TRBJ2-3	CATSGISTDTQYF	TGTGCCACCAGTGGTATCAGCACAGATACGCAGTATTTT
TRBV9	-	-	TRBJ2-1	CASSPNNEQFF	TGTGCCAGCAGCCCCAACAATGAGCAGTTCTTC
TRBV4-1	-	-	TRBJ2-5	CASSQQEAAGTQYF	TGCGCCAGCAGCCAGCAAGAGGCGGCGGGGACCCAGTACTTC
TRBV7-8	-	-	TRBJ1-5	CASSLDPLRDQPQHF	TGTGCCAGCAGCTTAGACCCCCTTCGAGATCAGCCCCAGCATTTT
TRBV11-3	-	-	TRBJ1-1	CASSLAPGEAFF	TGTGCCAGCAGCTTAGCTCCGGGAGAAGCTTTCTTT
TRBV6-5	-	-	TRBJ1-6	CASSLNLPSNSPLHF	TGTGCCAGCAGCCTAAACCTACCGAGCAATTCACCCCTCCACTTT
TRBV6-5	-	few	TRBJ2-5	CATRTPGKETQYF	TGTGCCACCCGCACCCCAGGGAAAGAGACCCAGTACTTC
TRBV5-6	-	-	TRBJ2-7	CAPRAGGLPLNYEQYF	TGTGCCCCGAGGGCCGGGGGACTCCCTCTTAATTACGAGCAGTACTTC
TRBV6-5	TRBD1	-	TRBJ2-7	CASRPGTGGREQYF	TGTGCCAGCAGACCCGGGACAGGGGGTCGGGAGCAGTACTTC
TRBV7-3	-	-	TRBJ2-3	CASSPNTDTQYF	TGTGCCAGCAGCCCAAACACAGATACGCAGTATTTT
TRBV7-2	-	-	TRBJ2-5	CASSLGHSKETQYF	TGTGCCAGCAGCTTAGGACACTCGAAAGAGACCCAGTACTTC
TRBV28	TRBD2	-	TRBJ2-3	CASSLGRGSTDTQYF	TGTGCCAGCAGTTTGGGGCGGGGGAGCACAGATACGCAGTATTTT
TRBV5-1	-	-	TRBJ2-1	CASSLVPGSEDEQFF	TGCGCCAGCAGCTTGGTCCCGGGATCCGAGGATGAGCAGTTCTTC
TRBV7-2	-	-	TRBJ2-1	CASSSREKIYNEQFF	TGTGCCAGCAGCTCTAGGGAGAAAATATACAATGAGCAGTTCTTC
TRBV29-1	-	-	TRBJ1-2	CSVADRIGGYTF	TGCAGCGTTGCTGACAGGATCGGCGGCTACACCTTC
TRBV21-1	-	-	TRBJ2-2	CASSKRFSKTGGNTGELFF	TGTGCCAGCAGCAAACGTTTCTCTAAGACAGGGGGGAACACCGGGGAGCTGTTTTTT
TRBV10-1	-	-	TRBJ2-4	CASSESTDQNIQYF	TGCGCCAGCAGTGAGTCGACAGATCAAAACATTCAGTACTTC
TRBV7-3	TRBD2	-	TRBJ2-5	CASSPSGGGETQYF	TGTGCCAGCAGCCCTAGCGGGGGGGGTGAGACCCAGTACTTC
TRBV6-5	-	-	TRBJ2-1	CASIGVSYNEQFF	TGTGCCAGCATAGGGGTTTCCTACAATGAGCAGTTCTTC
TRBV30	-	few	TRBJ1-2	CAWSVRLTYGYTF	TGTGCCTGGAGTGTACGGCTGACTTATGGCTACACCTTC
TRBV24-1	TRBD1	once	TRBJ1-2	CATSDNRQGLNGYTF	TGTGCCACCAGTGACAACAGACAGGGTCTAAATGGCTACACCTTC
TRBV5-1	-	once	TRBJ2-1	CASSLGTVYNEQFF	TGCGCCAGCAGCTTGGGGACAGTCTACAATGAGCAGTTCTTC
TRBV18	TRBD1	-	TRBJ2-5	CASSPPDRRQETQYF	TGTGCCAGCTCACCCCCGGACAGGAGGCAAGAGACCCAGTACTTC
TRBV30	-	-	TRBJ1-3	CAWSVQWISGNTIYF	TGTGCCTGGAGTGTACAGTGGATCTCTGGAAACACCATATATTTT
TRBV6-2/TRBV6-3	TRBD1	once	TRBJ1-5	CASSYQQGAGGQPQHF	TGTGCCAGCAGTTATCAACAGGGGGCAGGAGGGCAGCCCCAGCATTTT
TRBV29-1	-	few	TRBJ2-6	CSVGWSSGANVLTF	TGCAGCGTTGGCTGGAGCTCTGGGGCCAACGTCCTGACTTTC
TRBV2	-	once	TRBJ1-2	CASSGGGLGYGYTF	TGTGCCAGCAGTGGAGGAGGGTTGGGGTATGGCTACACCTTC
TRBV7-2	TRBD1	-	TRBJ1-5	CASSLDGTANQPQHF	TGTGCCAGCAGCTTAGACGGGACAGCCAATCAGCCCCAGCATTTT
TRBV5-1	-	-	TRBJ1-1	CASSLVGGAGTEAFF	TGCGCCAGCAGCTTGGTTGGGGGCGCGGGCACTGAAGCTTTCTTT
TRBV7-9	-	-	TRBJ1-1	CASSLEGGAEAFF	TGTGCCAGCAGCTTAGAAGGGGGAGCTGAAGCTTTCTTT
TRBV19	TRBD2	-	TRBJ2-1	CASSMGTRDNEQFF	TGTGCCAGTAGTATGGGGACTAGAGACAATGAGCAGTTCTTC
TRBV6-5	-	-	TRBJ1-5	CASSSNQGRQPQHF	TGTGCCAGCAGTTCCAATCAGGGCCGGCAGCCCCAGCATTTT
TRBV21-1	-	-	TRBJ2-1	CASSPPGGINEQFF	TGTGCCAGCAGCCCCCCGGGAGGTATAAATGAGCAGTTCTTC
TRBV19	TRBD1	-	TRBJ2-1	CASEDGQAGNEQFF	TGTGCCAGTGAGGATGGACAGGCGGGCAATGAGCAGTTCTTC
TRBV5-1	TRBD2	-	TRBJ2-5	CASSASSGVRETQYF	TGCGCCAGCAGCGCATCTAGCGGGGTCCGGGAGACCCAGTACTTC
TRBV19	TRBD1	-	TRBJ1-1	CASSSGQGGASSTEAFF	TGTGCCAGTAGTTCAGGACAGGGTGGTGCTTCTAGCACTGAAGCTTTCTTT
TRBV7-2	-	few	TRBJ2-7	CASSPSGSVLYEQYF	TGTGCCAGCAGCCCTTCAGGATCAGTTCTGTACGAGCAGTACTTC
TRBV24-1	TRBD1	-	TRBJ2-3	CATSVGTGGFQDTQYF	TGTGCCACCAGTGTGGGGACAGGGGGCTTCCAGGATACGCAGTATTTT
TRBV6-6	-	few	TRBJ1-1	CASGDTLNTEAFF	TGTGCCAGCGGGGACACCTTGAACACTGAAGCTTTCTTT
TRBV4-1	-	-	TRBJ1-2	CASSQDWARVNYGYTF	TGCGCCAGCAGCCAAGATTGGGCCAGGGTGAACTATGGCTACACCTTC
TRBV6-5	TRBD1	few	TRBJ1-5	CASSSDRGPNQPQHF	TGTGCCAGCAGTTCAGACAGGGGTCCCAATCAGCCCCAGCATTTT